The 29 T cell receptor beta chains given below trace back to one sample, sequenced in a study of control samples from healthy donors and cancer patients (dated by TCRdb to about 2020). Libraries were constructed by the immunoSEQ multiplex PCR assay. TCRdb carries this immuneACCESS record with in-frame sequences only. Its versions omit some clonotypes, under half of them owing to an unresolved V gene in the studies checked, with the rest unexplained. This sample is represented by nearly 200,000 clones; about 91% of them were singletons. 1.8% of the sample belongs to the ten largest clones. Material for sequencing was blood. The source is a man between 25 and 39 years old in good health.

The chain links TRBV5-6 to TRBJ1-5, with D uncertain. Deletions cut 0 bases from V and 6 bases from J, with 13 bases between. Germline V gene data show CDR1 as SGHDT and CDR2 as YYEEEE. This CDR3 region has 15 residues. The CDR3 bases are TGTGCCAGCAGCTTGGCCGGGGTTCAACGTCAGCCCCAGCATTTT. Its translation is CASSLAGVQRQPQHF.

The rearrangement links TRBV9 to TRBJ2-1; 7 nucleotides match TRBD1. The CDR3 is 14 amino acids. CDR1 is SGDLS, CDR2 YYNGEE, per germline. V lost 2 bases and J lost 5; bases outside the gene matches: 4. The CDR3 DNA is TGTGCCAGCAGCGTTGACAGGGATGACAATGAGCAGTTCTTC. Protein product: CASSVDRDDNEQFF.

This clone occurred once. V and J are TRBV27 and TRBJ2-1, with 11 bases that match TRBD2. This CDR3 has 19 amino acids. The ends lost 3 bases at V and 0 bases at J; junction bases unmatched: 10. From germline, CDR1 is MNHEY and CDR2 SMNVEV (reference sequence). The DNA of the CDR3 is TGTGCCAGCAGTTTTAGAGCTAGCGGGGGGTTCAGCTCCTACAATGAGCAGTTCTTC. This gives the protein CASSFRASGGFSSYNEQFF.

The chain is built from TRBV25-1 and TRBJ1-6; a possible D gene is TRBD1 (5 bases). Trimming pared 5 bases from V and 12 bases from J, leaving 17 bases between. Germline CDR1 and CDR2: MGHDK and SYGVNS. The CDR3 has 14 amino acids. CDR3 in DNA: TGTGCCAGCAGTTCCGAGGGGACCCTGGTACCCCTCCACTTT. Translating it yields CASSSEGTLVPLHF.

This chain joins TRBV11-2 and TRBJ2-7; D might be TRBD1 (6 bases). Germline V gives CDR1 SGHAT, CDR2 FQNNGV. V gave up 5 bases and J gave up 5 bases, with 19 bases separating them. The CDR3 covers 15 residues. CDR3 DNA sequence: TGTGCCAGCAGCCCACTCACAGGGAACCCCGACGAGCAGTACTTC. Translating gives CASSPLTGNPDEQYF. Combining the CDR3 with reference TRBV11-2 and TRBJ2-7 gives the whole variable domain EAGVAQSPRYKIIEKRQSVAFWCNPISGHATLYWYQQILGQGPKLLIQFQNNGVVDDSQLPKDRFSAERLKGVDSTLKIQPAKLEDSAVYLCASSPLTGNPDEQYFGPGTRLTVT.

The J gene is TRBJ1-5, the V gene TRBV15; TRBD1 matches at 7 bases. The V gene's germline CDR1 is LNHNV and CDR2 YYDKDF (reference sequence). J gave up 4 bases and V 3 bases, and 6 bases lay outside the gene matches. The length of the CDR3 is 15 residues. The CDR3 region is CATSSRDSLNQPQHF. DNA for the CDR3: TGTGCCACCAGCAGCAGGGACAGCCTAAATCAGCCCCAGCATTTT.

The V call is TRBV7-9, the J call TRBJ1-5; D not certain. CDR1 and CDR2 from the germline V gene are SEHNR and FQNEAQ (reference sequence). The CDR3 has 14 residues. V was pared by 5 bases and J by 2 bases, with 10 bases between. CDR3 bases: TGTGCCAGCAGCCCGACGGCGGGCAATCAGCCCCAGCATTTT. It specifies CASSPTAGNQPQHF.

The rearrangement uses TRBV10-1 and TRBJ1-2; D is ambiguous. This CDR3 contains 14 residues. From germline, CDR1 is WNHNN and CDR2 SYGVQD (reference sequence). The V and J ends lost 5 bases and 0 bases respectively, with 10 bases between them. CDR3 protein: CASSPGPTNYGYTF. CDR3 nucleotides: TGCGCCAGCAGTCCCGGCCCGACTAACTATGGCTACACCTTC.

V and J are TRBV20-1 and TRBJ1-1, with D perhaps TRBD1 (5 bases). The CDR3 runs to 11 residues. Trimming removed 5 bases from V and 3 bases from J, with 7 bases in between. Germline values: CDR1 DFQATT, CDR2 SNEGSKA (reference sequence). CDR3 bases: TGCAGTGCTTCCAGGGACACTGAAGCTTTCTTT. This sequence encodes CSASRDTEAFF.

There are a few counts of this clone. The chain is built from TRBV19 and TRBJ1-1; D is perhaps TRBD1 (6 bases). V lost 6 bases, J lost 10 bases, and 24 bases lay in between. The CDR3 extends over 15 amino acids. CDR1 and CDR2 from the germline V gene are LNHDA and SQIVND (reference sequence). The CDR3 DNA is TGTGCCAGTAGCGACCTAGGGGGTGTCGGGAGAGGAGCTTTCTTT. It is translated as CASSDLGGVGRGAFF.

The V call is TRBV7-9, the J call TRBJ2-2; D assignment may be TRBD1 or TRBD2 (5 bases each). In germline, CDR1 is SEHNR, CDR2 FQNEAQ (reference sequence). The CDR3 runs to 15 residues. Trimming shortened V by 3 bases and J by 4 bases, and 12 bases separated the two germline ends. CDR3 residues: CASSLWGRSTGELFF. The CDR3 nucleotides are TGTGCCAGCAGCTTGTGGGGACGATCCACCGGGGAGCTGTTTTTT.

The rearrangement links TRBV10-3 to TRBJ1-1, with 7 bases identical to TRBD1. Germline-derived CDR1 and CDR2 are ENHRY and SYGVKD. The CDR3 sequence is 13 residues long. Germline trimming cut 2 bases from V and 7 bases from J; bases unmatched to any gene: 4. CDR3 protein: CAISERGQIEAFF. The CDR3 DNA reads as TGTGCCATCAGTGAGCGGGGACAGATTGAAGCTTTCTTT.

The chain employs TRBV3-1 (or the pseudogene TRBV3-2) and TRBJ2-4; 8 bases align to TRBD1. V lost 5 bases to trimming and J lost 0 bases; unmatched junction nucleotides: 9. CDR3 size: 17 residues. From germline, CDR1 is LGHDT and CDR2 YNNKEL (reference sequence). The CDR3 loop reads CASSGGQGLIAKNIQYF. CDR3 in DNA: TGTGCCAGCAGCGGCGGACAGGGACTCATAGCCAAAAACATTCAGTACTTC.

CDR3 sequence reads: CASSSIKTAPNEKLFF. The CDR3, as DNA: TGTGCCAGCAGCTCGATTAAGACAGCACCGAATGAAAAACTGTTTTTT. The rearrangement joins TRBV7-9 to TRBJ1-4, with D maybe TRBD1 (5 bases). CDR3 length equals 16 residues. V lost 4 bases and J 5 bases, leaving 17 bases between the germline ends. Germline CDR1 SEHNR, CDR2 FQNEAQ (reference sequence).

J is TRBJ1-3 and V is TRBV4-2; no reliable D call. Looked up from germline, CDR1 is LGHNA and CDR2 is YNFKEQ. V was pared by 3 bases and J by 0 bases, with 12 bases between. The CDR3 contains 16 residues. CDR3 sequence (DNA): TGTGCCAGCAGCCAGGGGTTAGGTCTCTCTGGAAACACCATATATTTT. It yields the protein CASSQGLGLSGNTIYF.

The chain links TRBV7-2 to TRBJ1-1; TRBD1 is a possible D gene (6 bases). V was clipped by 4 bases and J by 0 bases, with 12 bases between them. Germline CDR1 is SGHTA and CDR2 is FQGNSA. The CDR3 covers 15 residues. The CDR3 region is CASSYRDTLNTEAFF. The DNA for the CDR3 is TGTGCCAGCAGCTACCGGGACACCTTGAACACTGAAGCTTTCTTT.

V and J are TRBV4-1 and TRBJ2-6, with 7 nucleotides matching TRBD1. The length of the CDR3 is 18 residues. Trimming removed 4 bases from V and 0 bases from J; junction bases left unmatched: 9. Germline V lookup: CDR1 MGHRA, CDR2 YSYEKL. Here the CDR3 reads CASSPQGQPRSGANVLTF. The CDR3, as DNA: TGCGCCAGCAGCCCCCAGGGACAGCCACGCTCTGGGGCCAACGTCCTGACTTTC.

Points on this clone: The same CDR3 is also encoded by other DNA sequences in this sample. This chain links TRBV30 with TRBJ2-3; 11 bases are shared with TRBD1. Germline-derived CDR1 and CDR2 are GTSNPN and SVGIG (reference sequence). Losses at the gene ends were 5 bases for V and 6 bases for J; bases not matched to a gene: 4. CDR3 size: 13 residues. In DNA, the CDR3 is TGTGCCTGGGGGACAGGGGGTACCGATACGCAGTATTTT. Translated, it gives CAWGTGGTDTQYF. Full variable domain (missing parts from reference TRBV30 and TRBJ2-3): SQTIHQWPATLVQPVGSPLSLECTVEGTSNPNLYWYRQAAGRGLQLLFYSVGIGQISSEVPQNLSASRPQDRQFILSSKKLLLSDSGFYLCAWGTGGTDTQYFGPGTRLTVL.

The CDR3 reads CASSEFGTSGIYNEQFF. CDR3 DNA: TGCGCCAGCAGTGAATTTGGGACTAGCGGAATCTACAATGAGCAGTTCTTC. The V and J genes are TRBV10-1 and TRBJ2-1; TRBD2 matches at 11 bases. The V gene end was trimmed by 3 bases and the J gene end by 3 bases; junction bases not matched to a gene: 7. The CDR3 runs 17 residues. The germline gives CDR1 WNHNN, CDR2 SYGVQD (reference sequence).

This clone was recorded only once. This rearrangement joins TRBV9 to TRBJ2-1; 12 positions match TRBD2. The CDR3 extends over 15 amino acids. The junction had 3 bases not matched to a gene; V was cut back by 4 bases and J by 4 bases. The germline V gene encodes CDR1 SGDLS and CDR2 YYNGEE. The chain's CDR3 is CASSLTSGGYNEQFF. CDR3 nucleotide sequence: TGTGCCAGCAGCCTCACTAGCGGGGGGTACAATGAGCAGTTCTTC.

V is TRBV18 and J is TRBJ1-6; 10 bases are shared with TRBD1. The CDR3 loop spans 16 amino acids. Germline CDR1 KGHSH, CDR2 LQKENI. Trimming cost V 4 bases and J 9 bases; bases outside gene matches: 9. CDR3 protein: CASSLAGQGVGSPLHF. CDR3 nucleotide sequence: TGTGCCAGCTCACTTGCCGGACAGGGGGTGGGTTCACCCCTCCACTTT.

The chain carries TRBV11-2 and TRBJ1-1; D gene uncertain. Deletions cut 1 base from V and 3 bases from J, with 12 bases between. The CDR3 sequence is 15 residues long. Germline loops: CDR1 SGHAT, CDR2 FQNNGV. CDR3 amino acids: CASSLAITGYTEAFF. The CDR3 nucleotides are TGTGCCAGCAGCTTAGCCATAACCGGATACACTGAAGCTTTCTTT. The whole variable domain, filled in from reference TRBV11-2 and TRBJ1-1, reads EAGVAQSPRYKIIEKRQSVAFWCNPISGHATLYWYQQILGQGPKLLIQFQNNGVVDDSQLPKDRFSAERLKGVDSTLKIQPAKLEDSAVYLCASSLAITGYTEAFFGQGTRLTVV.

The CDR3 nucleotides are TGTGCCAGCGGGGATTATCTGAACACTGAAGCTTTCTTT. Amino acids: CASGDYLNTEAFF. The rearrangement uses TRBV6-5 and TRBJ1-1, with D hard to call. The germline V and J ends were trimmed by 8 bases and 0 bases, with 10 bases remaining between them. Per the germline V gene, CDR1 is MNHEY and CDR2 is SVGAGI. The CDR3 totals 13 residues.

The chain is built from TRBV6-6 and TRBJ1-5; D possibly corresponds to TRBD1 (5 bases). Germline V gene lookup returns CDR1 MNHNY and CDR2 SVGAGI (reference sequence). Trimming removed 5 bases from V and 0 bases from J, with 11 bases in between. This CDR3 region has 15 residues. The CDR3 DNA is TGTGCCAGCAGTCTCAGGGCCTTTAGCAATCAGCCCCAGCATTTT. Translating it yields CASSLRAFSNQPQHF.

The rearrangement joins TRBV5-1 to TRBJ1-5; 9 nucleotides align to TRBD1. Germline V gene data show CDR1 as SGHRS and CDR2 as YFSETQ. Unmatched junction bases numbered 6, after V lost 4 bases and J lost 4 bases. The CDR3 sequence is 15 residues long. CDR3 protein: CASSQGQGINQPQHF. The DNA for the CDR3 is TGCGCCAGCAGCCAGGGACAGGGAATTAATCAGCCCCAGCATTTT.

The rearrangement uses TRBV9 and TRBJ1-2; 10 bases are shared with TRBD1. The CDR3 is 13 amino acids. J lost 6 bases, V lost 3 bases, and 2 bases had no gene match. The germline V gene has CDR1 SGDLS and CDR2 YYNGEE. The CDR3 region is CASSGDRGHGYTF. CDR3 nucleotide sequence: TGTGCCAGCAGCGGCGACAGGGGGCATGGCTACACCTTC.

The rearrangement links TRBV6-5 to TRBJ2-3; D may correspond to TRBD1 or TRBD2 (5 bases each). This CDR3 has 15 residues. V was trimmed by 6 bases and J by 2 bases, leaving 15 bases between them. In germline, CDR1 is MNHEY, CDR2 SVGAGI. The CDR3 region is CASRHRDRHTDTQYF. The CDR3 nucleotides read TGTGCCAGCAGGCACCGGGACCGTCACACAGATACGCAGTATTTT.

The chain links TRBV7-2 to TRBJ1-1; D is unclear. The CDR3 runs 14 residues. With 0 bases removed from V and 4 bases from J, the gap between germline ends came to 9 bases. Germline CDR1 is SGHTA and CDR2 is FQGNSA. As DNA, the CDR3 is TGTGCCAGCAGCTTAGCTACAGCCGGCACTGAAGCTTTCTTT. Translated: CASSLATAGTEAFF.

This clone appeared a single time. This chain links TRBV6-5 with TRBJ1-2; D ambiguous. CDR1 MNHEY and CDR2 SVGAGI come from the germline V gene. V was clipped by 8 bases and J by 6 bases, with 10 bases between them. CDR3 length: 11 residues. The CDR3 region has the DNA TGTGCCAGCCGGTTTTCAGATGGCTACACCTTC. Amino acids: CASRFSDGYTF.